The 24 T cell receptor beta chains in this list originate from one sample, sequenced in a study of post-analysis software for immune sequencing data. Study-level results: Among 5 or 6 TRBV segments more frequent in patients than controls were TRBV5-6, TRBV5-1 and TRBV20-1.

These receptors have no known antigen. Unique molecular identifiers featured in each of the TCR beta cDNA libraries. TCRdb reprocessed the PCR reads with MiXCR, giving one entry per CDR3 protein. Of roughly 700,000 distinct CDR3 sequences listed, 25% to 30% are singletons. What was sequenced was blood. The receptors stem from a girl between 5 and 17 years old with multiple sclerosis.

The chain employs TRBV7-2 and TRBJ2-5; D remains unclear. Trimming took off 6 bases at V and 2 bases at J, with 10 bases between the two ends. This CDR3 spans 13 amino acids. Germline V CDR1 and CDR2: SGHTA, FQGNSA. The CDR3, as DNA: TGTGCCAGCAGTCGTGTAGGGCAAGAGACCCAGTACTTC. This gives the protein CASSRVGQETQYF.

This clonotype was found a few times. The rearrangement joins TRBV5-1 to TRBJ2-6; D is undetermined. Trimming pared 3 bases from V and 4 bases from J, leaving 8 bases between. This CDR3 has 14 residues. Germline V gene sequence: CDR1 SGHRS, CDR2 YFSETQ. The CDR3 bases are TGCGCCAGCAGCTCCCGAACGGGGGCCAACGTCCTGACTTTC. Encoded protein: CASSSRTGANVLTF. Full variable domain (outside the CDR3, taken from reference TRBV5-1 and TRBJ2-6): KAGVTQTPRYLIKTRGQQVTLSCSPISGHRSVSWYQQTPGQGLQFLFEYFSETQRNKGNFPGRFSGRQFSNSRSEMNVSTLELGDSALYLCASSSRTGANVLTFGAGSRLTVL.

V usage is TRBV6-2 or TRBV6-3 and J usage is TRBJ2-3, with D hard to call. This CDR3 contains 14 residues. The V end lost 0 bases, the J end lost 6 bases, and 10 bases lay between the germline ends. Per the germline V gene, CDR1 is MNHEY and CDR2 is SVGEGT. Here the CDR3 DNA reads TGTGCCAGCAGTTACTCGAACGCCGTGGATACGCAGTATTTT. Protein: CASSYSNAVDTQYF.

V usage is TRBV10-3 and J usage is TRBJ2-1; unclear D gene. Germline V gives CDR1 ENHRY, CDR2 SYGVKD. The CDR3 extends over 12 amino acids. With 5 bases removed from V and 4 bases from J, the gap between germline ends came to 6 bases. Here the CDR3 reads CAISSLYNEQFF. The CDR3 nucleotides read TGTGCCATCAGTTCCCTGTACAATGAGCAGTTCTTC.

This clonotype was found many times. The chain combines TRBV4-2 with TRBJ2-3, with D unresolved. The CDR3 loop spans 16 amino acids. Germline V gives CDR1 LGHNA, CDR2 YNFKEQ. Deletions cut 1 base from V and 7 bases from J, with 18 bases between. CDR3 nucleotide sequence: TGTGCCAGCAGCCAAGCGCCTAACCCATCCCAAAATACGCAGTATTTT. Its protein product is CASSQAPNPSQNTQYF.

This clonotype came up a few times. V is TRBV5-5 and J is TRBJ2-7, with D perhaps TRBD1 or TRBD2 (5 bases each). V was pared by 5 bases and J by 2 bases, with 11 bases between. The CDR3 is 13 amino acids. Germline CDR1 reads SGHKS; CDR2 reads YYEKEE (reference sequence). The CDR3 loop is CASSGDGAYEQYF. CDR3 in DNA: TGTGCCAGCAGTGGGGACGGAGCCTACGAGCAGTACTTC.

The chain joins TRBV20-1 to TRBJ2-1, with 10 bases aligning to TRBD2. V shed 2 bases and J 10 bases; nucleotides not matched to a gene: 11. Germline values: CDR1 DFQATT, CDR2 SNEGSKA (reference sequence). This CDR3 has 15 amino acids. The CDR3 DNA follows: TGCAGTGCTAGAACGCTAGCGGGAGTGGGGACAGAGCAGTTCTTC. Amino acids: CSARTLAGVGTEQFF.

The chain joins TRBV27 to TRBJ1-1, with 8 positions matching TRBD1. Germline CDR1 and CDR2: MNHEY and SMNVEV (reference sequence). J lost 6 bases, V lost 0 bases, and 6 bases had no gene match. The CDR3 is 15 residues long. CDR3 sequence (DNA): TGTGCCAGCAGTTTATCGTGGACAGGGAGTTCTGAAGCTTTCTTT. This encodes CASSLSWTGSSEAFF.

This clonotype was found a few times. The rearrangement uses TRBV10-2 and TRBJ1-6; no clear D gene. This CDR3 is 13 amino acids long. Germline V CDR1 and CDR2: WSHSY, SAAADI. V was pared by 7 bases and J by 8 bases, with 12 bases between. Here the CDR3 DNA reads TGCGCCAGCACCTCGGACCGGTATTCACCCCTCCACTTT. Protein: CASTSDRYSPLHF.

The rearrangement links TRBV20-1 to TRBJ1-2; unclear D gene. The CDR3 length is 12 residues. V was cut by 4 bases and J by 4 bases, with 10 bases left in between. Germline CDR1 is DFQATT and CDR2 is SNEGSKA (reference sequence). CDR3 region: CSAMDGIYGYTF. CDR3 DNA sequence: TGCAGTGCTATGGACGGGATCTATGGCTACACCTTC.

This clonotype was detected ten times or more. The chain joins TRBV4-2 to TRBJ2-1; D assignment may be TRBD1 or TRBD2 (5 bases each). The germline V gene has CDR1 LGHNA and CDR2 YNFKEQ. This CDR3 contains 14 residues. The germline V and J ends were trimmed by 1 base and 4 bases, with 8 bases remaining between them. CDR3 residues: CASSQGGLYNEQFF. The CDR3 DNA reads as TGTGCCAGCAGCCAAGGGGGGTTATACAATGAGCAGTTCTTC.

CDR3 sequence reads: CASSQERDRVMSVGYGYTF. As DNA, the CDR3 is TGTGCCAGCAGCCAAGAGCGGGACAGGGTCATGTCGGTTGGGTATGGCTACACCTTC. This sequence joins TRBV4-2 and TRBJ1-2; 9 bases agree with TRBD1. This CDR3 has 19 residues. Germline CDR1 is LGHNA and CDR2 is YNFKEQ. Trimming cost V 0 bases and J 5 bases; bases outside gene matches: 16.

The chain joins TRBV19 to TRBJ2-1; tentatively, D is TRBD1 (6 bases). Looked up from germline, CDR1 is LNHDA and CDR2 is SQIVND (reference sequence). This CDR3 spans 15 amino acids. The V end was cut by 8 bases, the J end by 3 bases, with 17 bases between. In DNA form, the CDR3 reads TGTGCCAGTTCTAAAGGGGACACCTACTACAATGAGCAGTTCTTC. Amino acid sequence: CASSKGDTYYNEQFF. Full variable domain (remainder filled in from reference TRBV19 and TRBJ2-1): DGGITQSPKYLFRKEGQNVTLSCEQNLNHDAMYWYRQDPGQGLRLIYYSQIVNDFQKGDIAEGYSVSREKKESFPLTVTSAQKNPTAFYLCASSKGDTYYNEQFFGPGTRLTVL.

In its sample, this clonotype was seen many times. The rearrangement uses TRBV29-1 and TRBJ2-5; a weak D match, TRBD2 (5 bases). The ends were cut back, 7 bases at V and 2 bases at J, with 8 bases in the middle. CDR3 length: 11 residues. Germline V gene lookup returns CDR1 SQVTM and CDR2 ANQGSEA. The DNA for the CDR3 is TGCAGCGGAGGGCAGCAAGAGACCCAGTACTTC. Its translation: CSGGQQETQYF.

This clonotype has a handful of counts. The rearrangement links TRBV6-5 to TRBJ1-6; 7 bases line up with TRBD1. This CDR3 region has 15 residues. Germline V CDR1 and CDR2: MNHEY, SVGAGI. Losses at the gene ends were 2 bases for V and 7 bases for J; bases not matched to a gene: 5. CDR3 in amino acids: CASSYLVGGNSPLHF. In DNA form, the CDR3 reads TGTGCCAGCAGTTACCTGGTAGGGGGCAATTCACCCCTCCACTTT.

The genes are TRBV19 and TRBJ1-1; D unclear. The V end was cut by 0 bases, the J end by 2 bases, with 4 bases between. Germline V gives CDR1 LNHDA, CDR2 SQIVND (reference sequence). The CDR3 length is 13 residues. The CDR3 DNA reads as TGTGCCAGTAGTATAGATATAAACACTGAAGCTTTCTTT. It specifies CASSIDINTEAFF. Supplemented by reference TRBV19 and TRBJ1-1, the full variable domain reads DGGITQSPKYLFRKEGQNVTLSCEQNLNHDAMYWYRQDPGQGLRLIYYSQIVNDFQKGDIAEGYSVSREKKESFPLTVTSAQKNPTAFYLCASSIDINTEAFFGQGTRLTVV.

J is TRBJ2-3 and V is TRBV2; D unclear. The V end lost 0 bases, the J end lost 5 bases, and 6 bases lay between the germline ends. This CDR3 is 13 amino acids long. Germline assignment: CDR1 SNHLY and CDR2 FYNNEI. The DNA for the CDR3 is TGTGCCAGCAGTGAAGCGCTTGTAGATACGCAGTATTTT. Translated, it gives CASSEALVDTQYF. Filled out from reference TRBV2 and TRBJ2-3, the complete variable domain reads EPEVTQTPSHQVTQMGQEVILRCVPISNHLYFYWYRQILGQKVEFLVSFYNNEISEKSEIFDDQFSVERPDGSNFTLKIRSTKLEDSAMYFCASSEALVDTQYFGPGTRLTVL.

The chain carries TRBV2 and TRBJ2-3; D gene ambiguous. V shed 7 bases and J shed 1 base, with 18 bases lying between them. From germline, CDR1 is SNHLY and CDR2 FYNNEI. This CDR3 has 16 amino acids. CDR3 in amino acids: CASKILITIGTDTQYF. CDR3 sequence (DNA): TGTGCCAGCAAAATTTTGATAACCATAGGCACAGATACGCAGTATTTT.

In this sample, this clonotype turned up a few times. The gene calls are TRBV28 and TRBJ1-2; 10 nucleotides match TRBD1. This CDR3 is built from 14 residues. Germline CDR1 is MDHEN and CDR2 is SYDVKM. V lost 8 bases and J lost 9; bases outside the gene matches: 12. In DNA, the CDR3 is TGTGCCAGCGGGACCGGGACAGGGGAGCTCAGCTACACCTTC. This encodes CASGTGTGELSYTF.

The chain is built from TRBV7-2 and TRBJ1-2; TRBD1 aligns across 10 bases. Per germline, CDR1 SGHTA and CDR2 FQGNSA. This CDR3 has 16 residues. Trimming at V came to 1 base and at J to 2 bases, leaving 4 bases not matched to a gene. The CDR3 sequence is CASSLVPGQGNYGYTF. The CDR3 DNA is TGTGCCAGCAGCTTAGTACCGGGACAGGGGAACTATGGCTACACCTTC.

CDR3 bases: TGTGCCAGCAGCTTTATGGGGAGTTCTCGGGAGCAGTACTTC. Protein: CASSFMGSSREQYF. This chain links TRBV5-6 with TRBJ2-5, with D perhaps TRBD2 (6 bases). The CDR3 is 14 residues long. CDR1 SGHDT and CDR2 YYEEEE come from the germline V gene. With 2 bases removed from V and 11 bases from J, the gap between germline ends came to 19 bases.

The CDR3 coding sequence is TGTGCCAGCAGCTCAGTGGACAGGGAGGTCGGTGACATTCAGTACTTC. Translated: CASSSVDREVGDIQYF. The chain has TRBV7-9 and TRBJ2-4; 8 bases match TRBD1. Trimming cost V 4 bases and J 8 bases; bases outside gene matches: 13. The CDR3 runs to 16 residues. Per the germline V gene, CDR1 is SEHNR and CDR2 is FQNEAQ (reference sequence).

This chain joins TRBV2 and TRBJ2-1; 8 nucleotides agree with TRBD2. Germline-derived CDR1 and CDR2 are SNHLY and FYNNEI. The CDR3 spans 15 residues. J lost 8 bases, V lost 3 bases, and 9 bases had no gene match. Here the CDR3 reads CASSELGLDRYEQFF. Here the CDR3 DNA reads TGTGCCAGCAGTGAGTTGGGACTAGACCGGTATGAGCAGTTCTTC.

The rearrangement uses TRBV20-1 and TRBJ2-1; 10 nucleotides match TRBD2. V dropped 4 bases and J dropped 6; count of bases not matched to a gene: 24. Germline CDR1 reads DFQATT; CDR2 reads SNEGSKA (reference sequence). This CDR3 region has 20 residues. DNA for the CDR3: TGCAGTGCTACAAGAATTCGGGTGGGTCCCAGCGGGAGGGCGGTCAATGAGCAGTTCTTC. Residues: CSATRIRVGPSGRAVNEQFF.